The rows below give T cell receptor beta chains drawn from one sample of a study of beta chain features in type 1 diabetes. The method was immunoSEQ multiplex PCR; TCRdb's version includes in-frame clones alone and lacks a portion of them. Here the sample spans about 260,000 clones, approximately 20% being singletons. Input material: naive CD4+ T cells from blood. These receptors all come from a woman aged 35 to 49 with type 1 diabetes. CDR3s include the opening cysteine and the closing phenylalanine or tryptophan.

length,V,CDR3
13,TRBV28,CASSYRGIYEQYF
14,TRBV19,CASSISGQNQPQHF
16,TRBV30,CAWSPSPGTGRAEQYF
13,TRBV6-5,CASSYSGETGQYF
18,TRBV19,CASRLTSGRGSGANVLTF
13,TRBV29-1,CSVLDRGQYEQYF
13,TRBV10-3,CAISESTLDEQFF
14,TRBV30,CAWTYRAAAGEQYF
14,TRBV28,CASSSTAPSYEQYF
16,TRBV29-1,CSVEILRLAGRYEQFF
14,TRBV27,CASSLGRTPGGYTF
15,TRBV5-1,CASSLGTVQRETQYF
14,TRBV29-1,CSVSKGEYQETQYF
12,TRBV7-9,CASSFYGSGYTF
15,TRBV9,CASSALGDPTDTQYF
17,TRBV4-3,CASSQVLDSPSFYGYTF
16,TRBV30,CAWNFPRSGMNTEAFF